This T cell receptor beta chain was captured in a study of regulatory T cells in long-lasting Graves disease. Looking at the study overall: Antithyroid drugs had been taken by newly diagnosed Graves' patients for under 3 months.

Libraries of TCR beta came from iRepertoire HTBI primers plus Arm-PCR of CDR3 regions. TCRdb reprocessed the multiplex PCR reads with MiXCR, giving one entry per CDR3 protein. The sample records some 320,000 distinct CDR3 sequences, roughly 18% being singletons. Trimming stripped 6 bases from V and 4 bases from J, with 19 bases between. Per germline, CDR1 MDHEN and CDR2 SYDVKM. This CDR3 contains 15 residues. Time point meaning: newly diagnosed GD, antithyroid drugs for less than 3 months. From PBMCs, RNA was extracted and then used to make the TCR library. General observations from the study: Patients with persistent disease showed a bias toward TRBV28, TRBJ1-2 and TRBJ2-5.

Note on this clonotype: Antigen specificity is unknown.

The J gene is TRBJ2-7, the V gene TRBV28; tentative D call: TRBD1 (5 bases). This TCR came from a female donor with Graves disease. The material sequenced was peripheral blood mononuclear cells (PBMCs), taken at new diagnosis, from a patient treated with antithyroid drugs. The CDR3 spells CASRPRGSGRYEQYF. The CDR3 DNA reads as TGTGCCAGCAGACCTAGGGGAAGTGGTAGATACGAGCAGTACTTC.